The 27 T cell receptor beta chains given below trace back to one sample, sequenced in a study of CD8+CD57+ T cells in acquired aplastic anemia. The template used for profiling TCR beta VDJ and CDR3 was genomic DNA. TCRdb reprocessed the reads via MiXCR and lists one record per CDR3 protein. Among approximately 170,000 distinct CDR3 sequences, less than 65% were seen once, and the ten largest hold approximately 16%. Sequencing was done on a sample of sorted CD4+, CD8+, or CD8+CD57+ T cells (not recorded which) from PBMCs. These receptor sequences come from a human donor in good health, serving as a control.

The CDR3 region is CSAILRDSPLHF. In DNA form, the CDR3 reads TGCAGTGCTATCCTTAGGGATTCACCCCTCCACTTT. The chain combines TRBV20-1 with TRBJ1-6; D gene uncertain. The CDR3 has 12 amino acids. From germline, CDR1 is DFQATT and CDR2 SNEGSKA (reference sequence). Deletions cut 4 bases from V and 8 bases from J, with 9 bases between.

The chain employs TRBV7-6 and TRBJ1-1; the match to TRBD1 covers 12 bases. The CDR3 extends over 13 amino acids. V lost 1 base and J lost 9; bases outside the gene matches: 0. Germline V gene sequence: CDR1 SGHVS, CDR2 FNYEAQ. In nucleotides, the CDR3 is TGTGCCAGCAGCTTAGGGGACAGGGGGCAAGCTTTCTTT. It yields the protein CASSLGDRGQAFF.

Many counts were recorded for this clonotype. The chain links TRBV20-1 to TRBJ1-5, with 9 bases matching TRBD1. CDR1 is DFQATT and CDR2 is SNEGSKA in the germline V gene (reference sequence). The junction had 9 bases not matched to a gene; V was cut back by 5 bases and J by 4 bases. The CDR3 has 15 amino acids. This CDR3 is CSAPPTGQGNQPQHF. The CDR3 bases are TGCAGTGCTCCTCCAACGGGACAGGGAAATCAGCCCCAGCATTTT.

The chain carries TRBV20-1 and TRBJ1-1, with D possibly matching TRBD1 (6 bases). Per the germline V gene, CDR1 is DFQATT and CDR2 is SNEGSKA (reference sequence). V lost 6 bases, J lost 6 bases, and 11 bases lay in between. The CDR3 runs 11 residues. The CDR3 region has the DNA TGCAGTGCAGGGGGGGCTTCTGAAGCTTTCTTT. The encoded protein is CSAGGASEAFF.

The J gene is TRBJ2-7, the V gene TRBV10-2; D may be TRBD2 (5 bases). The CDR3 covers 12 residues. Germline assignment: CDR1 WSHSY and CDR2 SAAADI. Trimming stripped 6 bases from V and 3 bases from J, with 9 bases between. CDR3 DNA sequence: TGCGCCAGCAGCGCCCGGGACTACGAGCAGTACTTC. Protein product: CASSARDYEQYF.

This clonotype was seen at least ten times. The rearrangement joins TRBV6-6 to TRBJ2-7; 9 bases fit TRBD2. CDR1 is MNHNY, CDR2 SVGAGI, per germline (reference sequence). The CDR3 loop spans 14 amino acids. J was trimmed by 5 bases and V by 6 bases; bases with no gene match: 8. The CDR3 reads CASRNTGLANEQYF. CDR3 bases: TGTGCCAGCAGGAATACGGGACTAGCCAACGAGCAGTACTTC.

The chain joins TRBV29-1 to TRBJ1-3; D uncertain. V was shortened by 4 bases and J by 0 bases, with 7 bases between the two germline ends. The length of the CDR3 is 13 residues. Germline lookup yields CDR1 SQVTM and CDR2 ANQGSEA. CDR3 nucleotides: TGCAGCGTTGGGGAGATCTCTGGAAACACCATATATTTT. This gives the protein CSVGEISGNTIYF.

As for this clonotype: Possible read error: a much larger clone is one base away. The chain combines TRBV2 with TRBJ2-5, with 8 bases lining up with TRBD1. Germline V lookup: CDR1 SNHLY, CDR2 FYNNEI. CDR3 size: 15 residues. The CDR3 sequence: CASSYGGQGGETQCF. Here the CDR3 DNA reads TGTGCCAGCAGTTACGGAGGACAGGGTGGAGAGACCCAGTGCTTC.

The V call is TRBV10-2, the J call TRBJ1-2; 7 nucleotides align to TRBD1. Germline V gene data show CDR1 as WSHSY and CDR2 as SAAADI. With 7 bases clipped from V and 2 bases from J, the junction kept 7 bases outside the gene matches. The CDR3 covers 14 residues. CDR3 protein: CASTATGVNYGYTF. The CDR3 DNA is TGCGCCAGCACCGCCACAGGGGTCAACTATGGCTACACCTTC.

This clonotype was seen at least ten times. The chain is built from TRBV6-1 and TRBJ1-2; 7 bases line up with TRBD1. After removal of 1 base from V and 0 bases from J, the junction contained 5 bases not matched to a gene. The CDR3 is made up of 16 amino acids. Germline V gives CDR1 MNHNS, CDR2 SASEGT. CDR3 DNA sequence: TGTGCCAGCAGTGAAGGTTTAGGGGGCGCTAACTATGGCTACACCTTC. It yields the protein CASSEGLGGANYGYTF.

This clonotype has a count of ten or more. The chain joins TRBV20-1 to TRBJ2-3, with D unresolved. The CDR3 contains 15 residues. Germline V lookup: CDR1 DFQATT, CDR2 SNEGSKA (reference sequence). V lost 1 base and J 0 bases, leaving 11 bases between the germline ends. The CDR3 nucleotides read TGCAGTGCTAGAGTTCCGCTTATAAGCACAGATACGCAGTATTTT. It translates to CSARVPLISTDTQYF.

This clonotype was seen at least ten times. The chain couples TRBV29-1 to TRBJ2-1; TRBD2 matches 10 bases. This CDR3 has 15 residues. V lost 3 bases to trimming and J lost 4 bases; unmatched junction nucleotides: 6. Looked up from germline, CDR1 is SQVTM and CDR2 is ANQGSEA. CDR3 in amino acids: CSVDGGTSAYNEQFF. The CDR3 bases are TGCAGCGTTGACGGGGGGACTAGCGCTTACAATGAGCAGTTCTTC.

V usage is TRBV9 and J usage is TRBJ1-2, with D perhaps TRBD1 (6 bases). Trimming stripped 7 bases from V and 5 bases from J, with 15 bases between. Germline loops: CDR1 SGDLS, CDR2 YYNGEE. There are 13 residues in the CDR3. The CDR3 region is CASGQPYGYGYTF. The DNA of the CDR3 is TGTGCCAGCGGACAGCCTTACGGATATGGCTACACCTTC.

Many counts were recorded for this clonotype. The CDR3 bases are TGTGCCAGCAGCATCGGACCAGACCCCAATGAGCAGTTCTTC. Translating it yields CASSIGPDPNEQFF. The chain has TRBV11-2 and TRBJ2-1; D is unclear. Germline V gene data show CDR1 as SGHAT and CDR2 as FQNNGV. The CDR3 consists of 14 residues. Trimming removed 5 bases from V and 6 bases from J, with 14 bases in between.

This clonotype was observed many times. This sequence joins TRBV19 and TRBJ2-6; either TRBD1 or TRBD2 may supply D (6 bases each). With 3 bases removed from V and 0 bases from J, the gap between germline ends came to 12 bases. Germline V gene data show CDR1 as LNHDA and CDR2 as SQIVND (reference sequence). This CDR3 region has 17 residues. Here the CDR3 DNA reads TGTGCCAGTAGTATTCGGGGGCAAAGCTCTGGGGCCAACGTCCTGACTTTC. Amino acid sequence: CASSIRGQSSGANVLTF. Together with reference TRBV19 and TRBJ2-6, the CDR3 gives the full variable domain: DGGITQSPKYLFRKEGQNVTLSCEQNLNHDAMYWYRQDPGQGLRLIYYSQIVNDFQKGDIAEGYSVSREKKESFPLTVTSAQKNPTAFYLCASSIRGQSSGANVLTFGAGSRLTVL.

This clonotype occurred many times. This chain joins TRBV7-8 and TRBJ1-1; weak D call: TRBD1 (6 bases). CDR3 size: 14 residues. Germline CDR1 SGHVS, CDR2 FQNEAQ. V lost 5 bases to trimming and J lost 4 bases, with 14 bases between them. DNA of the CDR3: TGTGCCAGCAGCCGGCGGGGGGGCAGCACTGAAGCTTTCTTT. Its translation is CASSRRGGSTEAFF.

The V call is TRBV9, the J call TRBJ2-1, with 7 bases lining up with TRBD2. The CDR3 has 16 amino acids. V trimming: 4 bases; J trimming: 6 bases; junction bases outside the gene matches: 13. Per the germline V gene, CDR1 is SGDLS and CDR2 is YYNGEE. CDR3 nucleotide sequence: TGTGCCAGCAGCCCGGGACTATCCCGAACCCCCAATGAGCAGTTCTTC. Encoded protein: CASSPGLSRTPNEQFF.

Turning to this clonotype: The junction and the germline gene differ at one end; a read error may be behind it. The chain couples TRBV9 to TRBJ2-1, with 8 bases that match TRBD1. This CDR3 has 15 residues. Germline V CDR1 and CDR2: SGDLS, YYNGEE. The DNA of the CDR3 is TGTGCCAGCAGCGTCGGACAGGGTGAGTTGAATGGGCAGTTCTTC. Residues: CASSVGQGELNGQFF.

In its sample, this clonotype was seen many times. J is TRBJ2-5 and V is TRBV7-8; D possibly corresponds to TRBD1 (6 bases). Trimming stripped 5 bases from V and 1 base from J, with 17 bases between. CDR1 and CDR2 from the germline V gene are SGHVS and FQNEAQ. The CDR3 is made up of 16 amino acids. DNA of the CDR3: TGTGCCAGCAGCCCTATGGGCTGGGGGCCCCAAGAGACCCAGTACTTC. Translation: CASSPMGWGPQETQYF.

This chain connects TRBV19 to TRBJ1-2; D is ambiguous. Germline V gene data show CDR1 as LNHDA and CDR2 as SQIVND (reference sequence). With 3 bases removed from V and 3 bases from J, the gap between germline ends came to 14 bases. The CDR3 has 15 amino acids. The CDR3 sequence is CASSIGEADDYGYTF. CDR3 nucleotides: TGTGCCAGTAGTATTGGCGAGGCGGACGACTATGGCTACACCTTC.

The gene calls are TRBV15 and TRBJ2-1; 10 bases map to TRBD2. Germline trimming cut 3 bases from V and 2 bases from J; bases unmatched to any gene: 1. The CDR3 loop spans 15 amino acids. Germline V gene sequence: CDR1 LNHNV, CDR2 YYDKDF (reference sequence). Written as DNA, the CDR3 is TGTGCCACCAGCAGTAGCGGGGGGCCCTACAATGAGCAGTTCTTC. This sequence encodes CATSSSGGPYNEQFF.

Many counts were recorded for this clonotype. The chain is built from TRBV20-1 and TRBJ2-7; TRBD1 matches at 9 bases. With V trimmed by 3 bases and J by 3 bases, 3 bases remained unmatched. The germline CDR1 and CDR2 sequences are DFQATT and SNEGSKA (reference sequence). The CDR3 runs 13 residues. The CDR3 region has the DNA TGCAGTGCTAGGTCGACAGGGGGCTACGAGCAGTACTTC. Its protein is CSARSTGGYEQYF.

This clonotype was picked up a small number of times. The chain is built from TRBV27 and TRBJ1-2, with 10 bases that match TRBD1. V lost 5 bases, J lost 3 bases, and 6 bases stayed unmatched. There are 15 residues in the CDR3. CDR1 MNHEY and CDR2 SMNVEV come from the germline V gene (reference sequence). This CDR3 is CASSPGQGSYYGYTF. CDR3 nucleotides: TGTGCCAGCAGTCCGGGACAGGGGAGTTACTATGGCTACACCTTC.

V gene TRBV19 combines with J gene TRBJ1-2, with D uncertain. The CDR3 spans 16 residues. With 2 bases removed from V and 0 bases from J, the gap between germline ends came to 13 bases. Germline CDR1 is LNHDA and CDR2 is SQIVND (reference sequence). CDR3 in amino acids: CASSISPGASNYGYTF. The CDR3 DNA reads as TGTGCCAGTAGTATATCGCCGGGAGCGTCTAACTATGGCTACACCTTC. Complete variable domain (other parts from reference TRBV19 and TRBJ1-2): DGGITQSPKYLFRKEGQNVTLSCEQNLNHDAMYWYRQDPGQGLRLIYYSQIVNDFQKGDIAEGYSVSREKKESFPLTVTSAQKNPTAFYLCASSISPGASNYGYTFGSGTRLTVV.

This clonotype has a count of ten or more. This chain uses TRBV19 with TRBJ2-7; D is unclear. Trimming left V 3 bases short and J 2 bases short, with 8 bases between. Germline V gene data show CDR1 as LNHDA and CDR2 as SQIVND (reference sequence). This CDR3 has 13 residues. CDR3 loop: CASSMKGTYEQYF. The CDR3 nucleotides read TGTGCCAGTAGTATGAAGGGAACCTACGAGCAGTACTTC.

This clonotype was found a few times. The CDR3 DNA follows: TGTGCCACCAGTGACTCAAGGGCGATTGAGCAGTTCTTC. It codes for CATSDSRAIEQFF. The chain is built from TRBV24-1 and TRBJ2-1; D remains ambiguous. The CDR3 is 13 amino acids. V lost 4 bases and J 9 bases, leaving 12 bases between the germline ends. Germline CDR1 KGHDR, CDR2 SFDVKD.

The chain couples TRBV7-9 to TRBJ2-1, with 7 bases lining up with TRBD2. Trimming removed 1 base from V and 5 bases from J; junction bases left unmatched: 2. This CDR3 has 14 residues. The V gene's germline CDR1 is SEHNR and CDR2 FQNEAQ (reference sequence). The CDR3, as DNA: TGTGCCAGCAGCTTAGTTGGGGGGGACAATGAGCAGTTCTTC. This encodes CASSLVGGDNEQFF.